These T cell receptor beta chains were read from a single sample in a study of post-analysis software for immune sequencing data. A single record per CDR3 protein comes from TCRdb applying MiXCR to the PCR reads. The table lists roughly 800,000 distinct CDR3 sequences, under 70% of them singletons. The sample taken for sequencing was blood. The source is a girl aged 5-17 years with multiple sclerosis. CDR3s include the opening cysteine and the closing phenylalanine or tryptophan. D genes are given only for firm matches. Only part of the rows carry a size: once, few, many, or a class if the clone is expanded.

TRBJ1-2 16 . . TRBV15 TGTGCCACCAGCATCTACGGGGCTCCCGGACCCTATGGCTACACCTTC CATSIYGAPGPYGYTF
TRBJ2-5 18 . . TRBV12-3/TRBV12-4 TGTGCCAGCAGTTTATACAGGGGGCCTAGCGGGTACCAAGAGACCCAGTACTTC CASSLYRGPSGYQETQYF
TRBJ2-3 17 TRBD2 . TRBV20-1 TGCAGTGCTCCTCGGGGGGGAGCGGGGGGGCGTATAGATACGCAGTATTTT CSAPRGGAGGRIDTQYF
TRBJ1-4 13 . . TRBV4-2 TGTGCTAGCAGCCAAGCCACAGCTGAAAAACTGTTTTTT CASSQATAEKLFF
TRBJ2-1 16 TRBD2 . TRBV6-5 TGTGCCAGCAGTTACCCTGGACTAGCGGGAGGCAATGAGCAGTTCTTC CASSYPGLAGGNEQFF
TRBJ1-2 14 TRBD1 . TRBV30 TGTGCCTGGAGTGCCCGGGGACAGGGGAGCGGCTACACCTTC CAWSARGQGSGYTF
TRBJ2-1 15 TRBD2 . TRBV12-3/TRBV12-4 TGTGCCAGCAGCCCTTTTAGCGGGGGGTACAATGAGCAGTTCTTC CASSPFSGGYNEQFF
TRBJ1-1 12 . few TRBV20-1 TGCAGTGCTAGAGAGACCCTCGACGGGCCTTTCTTT CSARETLDGPFF
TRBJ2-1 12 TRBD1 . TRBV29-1 TGCAGCGGGACAGGTGGGAACAATGAGCAGTTCTTC CSGTGGNNEQFF
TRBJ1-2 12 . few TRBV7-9 TGTGCCAGCAGCCCGGCCCTCTATGGCTACACCTTC CASSPALYGYTF
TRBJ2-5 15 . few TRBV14 TGTGCCAGCAGTCAAGAAGTCACAAGACAAGAGACCCAGTACTTC CASSQEVTRQETQYF
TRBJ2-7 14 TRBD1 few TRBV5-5 TGTGCCAGCAGCTTCAAGGGACAGGGTGGCGAGCAGTACTTC CASSFKGQGGEQYF
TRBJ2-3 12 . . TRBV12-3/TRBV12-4 TGTGCCAGCAGAATAGGGGGAGATACGCAGTATTTT CASRIGGDTQYF
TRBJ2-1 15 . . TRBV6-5 TGTGCCACGAAATATAGGCCAGGGGGGGACAATGAGCAGTTCTTC CATKYRPGGDNEQFF
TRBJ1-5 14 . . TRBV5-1 TGCGCCAGCAGCGTATCGGGGGACAATCAGCCCCAGCATTTT CASSVSGDNQPQHF
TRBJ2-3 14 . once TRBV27 TGTGCCAGCAGTTTATTGGGATCTCTAGATACGCAGTATTTT CASSLLGSLDTQYF
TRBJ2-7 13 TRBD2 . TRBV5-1 TGCGCCAGCAGCTTCGTCGGGGGGGACGAGCAGTACTTC CASSFVGGDEQYF
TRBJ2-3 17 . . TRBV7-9 TGTGCCAGCAGCCCGCGCCATAGGGCGGCCAGCACAGATACGCAGTATTTT CASSPRHRAASTDTQYF
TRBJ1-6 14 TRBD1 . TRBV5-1 TGCGCCAGCAACCTAGGGACAGGCAATTCACCCCTCCACTTT CASNLGTGNSPLHF
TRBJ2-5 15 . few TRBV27 TGTGCCAGCAGTTTATGGAACAGGGCCAGAGAGACCCAGTACTTC CASSLWNRARETQYF
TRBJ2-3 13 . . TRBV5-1 TGCGCCAGCAGCGCGGGAACCACAGATACGCAGTATTTT CASSAGTTDTQYF
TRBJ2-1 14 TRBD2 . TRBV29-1 TGCAGCGCCTCGCGACTAGCGGCTTTCAATGAGCAGTTCTTC CSASRLAAFNEQFF
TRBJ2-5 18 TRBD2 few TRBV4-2 TGTGCCAGCAGCCAAGAGAGCGGGGGGGCCGTTGGGAAAGAGACCCAGTACTTC CASSQESGGAVGKETQYF
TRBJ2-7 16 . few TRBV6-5 TGTGCCAGCAGTTACTCCCTATTAGGGACCCCCTACGAGCAGTACTTC CASSYSLLGTPYEQYF
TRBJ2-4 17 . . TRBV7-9 TGTGCCAGCAGCCCCGACAGTTACCAGGGGGCCAAAAACATTCAGTACTTC CASSPDSYQGAKNIQYF
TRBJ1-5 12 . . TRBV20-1 TGCAGTGCTTCCGGAATTAATCAGCCCCAGCATTTT CSASGINQPQHF
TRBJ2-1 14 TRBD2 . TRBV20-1 TGCAGTGCTCGGACTAGCGGGAGTGGCGATGAGCAGTTCTTC CSARTSGSGDEQFF
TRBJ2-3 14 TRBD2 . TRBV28 TGTGCCAGCAGCCTGACTAGCTGGGAGGATACGCAGTATTTT CASSLTSWEDTQYF
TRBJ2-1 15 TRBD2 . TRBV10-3 TGTGCCATCAGTGTTGGGCTAGCGGAAAACAATGAGCAGTTCTTC CAISVGLAENNEQFF
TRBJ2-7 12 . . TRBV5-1 TGCGCCAGCAGCGTGTCCCCCTACGAGCAGTACTTC CASSVSPYEQYF
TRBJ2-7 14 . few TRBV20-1 TGCAGTGCCTCTCGAAGGGCGTACAATCGCGAGCAGTACTTC CSASRRAYNREQYF
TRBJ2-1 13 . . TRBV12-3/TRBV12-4 TGTGCCAGCCAGGCCGGGGCCTACAATGAGCAGTTCTTC CASQAGAYNEQFF
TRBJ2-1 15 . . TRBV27 TGTGCCAGCAGTGGGGCCGGGATAGGCCTCAATGAGCAGTTCTTC CASSGAGIGLNEQFF
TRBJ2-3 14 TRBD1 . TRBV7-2 TGTGCCAGCAGCCCCGGACAGGGGGCGGATACGCGGTATTTT CASSPGQGADTRYF
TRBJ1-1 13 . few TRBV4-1 TGCGCCAGCAGCCAAGATACGGGCAGGGAAGCTTTCTTT CASSQDTGREAFF
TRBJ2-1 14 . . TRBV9 TGTGCCAGCAGCGCGGGCACGGGGCAACCCGAGCAGTTCTTC CASSAGTGQPEQFF
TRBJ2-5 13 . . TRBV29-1 TGCAGCGCTGCTAAACAGGGCCCTGAGACCCAGTACTTC CSAAKQGPETQYF
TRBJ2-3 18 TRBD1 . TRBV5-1 TGCGCCAGCAGCCGACCCGAAATAAGGGGGCACCCCACAGATACGCAGTATTTT CASSRPEIRGHPTDTQYF
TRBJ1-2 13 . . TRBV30 TGTGCCTGGAGTGTACAACAGGTTTACGGCTACACCTTC CAWSVQQVYGYTF
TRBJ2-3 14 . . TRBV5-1 TGCGCCAGCAGCTTGGAGGCTTTCACAGATACGCAGTATTTT CASSLEAFTDTQYF
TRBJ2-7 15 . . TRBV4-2 TGTGCCAGCAGCCCTCATCTTCTCTCCTCCTACGAGCAGTACTTC CASSPHLLSSYEQYF